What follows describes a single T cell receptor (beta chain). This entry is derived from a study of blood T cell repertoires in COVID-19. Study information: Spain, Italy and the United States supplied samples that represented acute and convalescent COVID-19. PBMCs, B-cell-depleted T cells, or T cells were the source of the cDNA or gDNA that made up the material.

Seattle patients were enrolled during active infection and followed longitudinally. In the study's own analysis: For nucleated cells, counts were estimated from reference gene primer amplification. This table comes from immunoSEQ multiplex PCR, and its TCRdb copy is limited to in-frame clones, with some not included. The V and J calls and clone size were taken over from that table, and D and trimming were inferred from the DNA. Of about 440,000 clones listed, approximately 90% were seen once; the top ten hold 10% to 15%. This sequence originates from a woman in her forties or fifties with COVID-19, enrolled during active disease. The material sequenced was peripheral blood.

As DNA, the CDR3 is TGTGCCAGCAGTTCGGACTCGGCGATTGAGCAGTACTTC. Its protein is CASSSDSAIEQYF. The chain links TRBV28 to TRBJ2-7; TRBD2 might be the D (5 bases). V was pared by 4 bases and J by 7 bases, with 14 bases between. This CDR3 spans 13 amino acids. Germline V gene sequence: CDR1 MDHEN, CDR2 SYDVKM. The variable domain in full, with the rest retrieved from reference TRBV28 and TRBJ2-7, is DVKVTQSSRYLVKRTGEKVFLECVQDMDHENMFWYRQDPGLGLRLIYFSYDVKMKEKGDIPEGYSVSREKKERFSLILESASTNQTSMYLCASSSDSAIEQYFGPGTRLTVT.